This T cell receptor (beta chain) is from a study of cytomegalovirus exposure and HLA in healthy donors. Study at large: The Caucasian-associated ancestry cluster held around 81% of approximately 400 genotyped donors.

The PCR made use of 60 Vbeta and 13 Jbeta primers. Measured with immunoSEQ multiplex PCR; TCRdb has only the in-frame clones, and not every one. The profile covers some 200,000 clones, with approximately 59% appearing a single time and over 2.5% taken by the ten largest. General study points: Later analysis placed DRB1 highest and HLA-C lowest in TCR association rates, which differed by HLA locus. From TCR beta sequences, most subjects' HLA-A and HLA-B alleles were reportedly predicted accurately.

The V and J ends lost 4 bases and 2 bases respectively, with 13 bases between them. Germline loops: CDR1 SGHRS, CDR2 YFSETQ. The CDR3 spans 15 residues. This clone was seen a handful of times. Its matching antigen is unknown. V usage is TRBV5-1 and J usage is TRBJ2-1, with a tentative D call TRBD2 (5 bases). Sequenced input: PBMCs. The clonotype was recovered from a man in his forties in good health and CMV-seronegative. The CDR3 nucleotides read TGCGCCAGCAGCAAGGACTCTACGGCCTACAATGAGCAGTTCTTC. Its translation is CASSKDSTAYNEQFF.